This T cell receptor (beta chain) was observed in a study of T-cell reconstitution after alpha-beta-depleted transplantation in children. This CDR3 has 11 residues. Trimming stripped 6 bases from V and 0 bases from J, with 5 bases between. Germline-derived CDR1 and CDR2 are SQVTM and ANQGSEA. This clonotype was recorded many times. Unique molecular identifiers were incorporated into the prepared TCRbeta library. TCRdb itself ran the PCR reads through MiXCR, one entry per CDR3 protein. The sample records fewer than 120,000 distinct CDR3 sequences, about 9.3% being singletons. This receptor was taken from a human donor who donated a stem cell graft to a child with acute lymphoblastic leukemia. The chain carries TRBV29-1 and TRBJ1-2; D gene unclear. The sample consisted of PBMCs from the stem cell graft donor, taken from the stem cell graft. CDR3 sequence (DNA): TGCAGCGTCGGAACTAACTATGGCTACACCTTC. This encodes CSVGTNYGYTF.